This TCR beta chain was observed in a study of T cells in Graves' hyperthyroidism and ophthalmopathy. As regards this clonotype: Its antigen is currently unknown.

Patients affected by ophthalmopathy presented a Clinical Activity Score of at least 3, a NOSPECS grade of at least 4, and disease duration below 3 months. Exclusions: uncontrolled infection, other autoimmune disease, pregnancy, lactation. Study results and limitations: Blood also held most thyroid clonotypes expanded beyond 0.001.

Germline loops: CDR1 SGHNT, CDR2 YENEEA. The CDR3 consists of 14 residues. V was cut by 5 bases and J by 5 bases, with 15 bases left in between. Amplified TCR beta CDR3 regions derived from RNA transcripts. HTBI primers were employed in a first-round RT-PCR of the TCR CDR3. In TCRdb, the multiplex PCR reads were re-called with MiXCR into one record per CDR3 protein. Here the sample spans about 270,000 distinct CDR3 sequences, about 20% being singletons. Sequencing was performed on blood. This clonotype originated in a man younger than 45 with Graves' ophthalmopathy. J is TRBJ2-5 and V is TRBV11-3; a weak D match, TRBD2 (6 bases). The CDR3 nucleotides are TGTGCCAGCAGCCAAGGGACTGTCCGGGAGACCCAGTACTTC. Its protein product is CASSQGTVRETQYF.